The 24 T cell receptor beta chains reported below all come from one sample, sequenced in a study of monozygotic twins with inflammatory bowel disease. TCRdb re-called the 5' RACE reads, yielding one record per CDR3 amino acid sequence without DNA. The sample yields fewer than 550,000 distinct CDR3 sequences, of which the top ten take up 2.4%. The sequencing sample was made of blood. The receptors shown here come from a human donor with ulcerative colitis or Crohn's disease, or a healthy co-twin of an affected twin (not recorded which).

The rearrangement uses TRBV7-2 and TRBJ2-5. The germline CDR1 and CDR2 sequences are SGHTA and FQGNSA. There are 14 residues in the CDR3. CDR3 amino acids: CASSPHRQSETQYF.

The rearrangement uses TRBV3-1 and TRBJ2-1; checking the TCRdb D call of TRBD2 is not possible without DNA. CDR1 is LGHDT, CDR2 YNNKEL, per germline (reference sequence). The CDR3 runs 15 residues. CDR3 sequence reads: CASSQDAREHNEQFF.

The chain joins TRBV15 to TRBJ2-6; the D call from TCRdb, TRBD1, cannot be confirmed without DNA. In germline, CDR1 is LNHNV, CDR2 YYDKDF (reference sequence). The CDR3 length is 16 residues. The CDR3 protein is CATSWQAPSGANVLTF.

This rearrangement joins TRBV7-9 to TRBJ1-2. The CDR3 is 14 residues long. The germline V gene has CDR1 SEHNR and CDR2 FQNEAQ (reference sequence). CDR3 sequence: CASSLGRVGYGYTF.

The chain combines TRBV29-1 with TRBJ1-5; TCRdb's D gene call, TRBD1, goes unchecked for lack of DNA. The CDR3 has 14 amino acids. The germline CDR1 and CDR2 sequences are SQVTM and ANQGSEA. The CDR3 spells CSVGMGVPNQPQHF.

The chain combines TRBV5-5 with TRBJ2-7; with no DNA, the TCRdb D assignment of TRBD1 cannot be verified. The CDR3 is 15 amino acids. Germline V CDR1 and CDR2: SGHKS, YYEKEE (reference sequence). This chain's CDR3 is CASSLDWTPTYEQYF. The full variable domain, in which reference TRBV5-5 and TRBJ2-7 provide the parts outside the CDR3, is DAGVTQSPTHLIKTRGQQVTLRCSPISGHKSVSWYQQVLGQGPQFIFQYYEKEERGRGNFPDRFSARQFPNYSSELNVNALLLGDSALYLCASSLDWTPTYEQYFGPGTRLTVT.

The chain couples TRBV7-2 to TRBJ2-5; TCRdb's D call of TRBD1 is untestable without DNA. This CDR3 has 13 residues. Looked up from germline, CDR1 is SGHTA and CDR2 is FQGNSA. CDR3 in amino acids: CASSTNPGATQYF.

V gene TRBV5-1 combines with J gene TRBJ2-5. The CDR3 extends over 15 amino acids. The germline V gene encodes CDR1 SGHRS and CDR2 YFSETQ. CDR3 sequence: CASSLGSATGETQYF.

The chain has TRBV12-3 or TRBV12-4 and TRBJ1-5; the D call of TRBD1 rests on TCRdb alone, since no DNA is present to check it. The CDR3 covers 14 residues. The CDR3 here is CASSLRQGIQPQHF.

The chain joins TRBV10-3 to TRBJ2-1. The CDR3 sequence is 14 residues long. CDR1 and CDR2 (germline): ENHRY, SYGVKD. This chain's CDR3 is CAISGAGDNNEQFF.

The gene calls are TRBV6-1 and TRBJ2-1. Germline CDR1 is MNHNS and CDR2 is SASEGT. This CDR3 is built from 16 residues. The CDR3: CASSEPTDSSYNEQFF.

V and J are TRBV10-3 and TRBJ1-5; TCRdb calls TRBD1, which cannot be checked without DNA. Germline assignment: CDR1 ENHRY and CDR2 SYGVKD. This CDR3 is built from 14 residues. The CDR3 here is CAISENPGGQPQHF.

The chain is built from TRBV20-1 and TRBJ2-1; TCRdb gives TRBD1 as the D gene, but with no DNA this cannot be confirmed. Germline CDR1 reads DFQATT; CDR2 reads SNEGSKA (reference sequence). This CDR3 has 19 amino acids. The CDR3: CSASVRRTMAGKGYNEQFF.

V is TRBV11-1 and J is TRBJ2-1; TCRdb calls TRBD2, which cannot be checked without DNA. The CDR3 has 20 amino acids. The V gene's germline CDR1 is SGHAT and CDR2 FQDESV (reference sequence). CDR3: CASSRLTPGLAESSYNEQFF.

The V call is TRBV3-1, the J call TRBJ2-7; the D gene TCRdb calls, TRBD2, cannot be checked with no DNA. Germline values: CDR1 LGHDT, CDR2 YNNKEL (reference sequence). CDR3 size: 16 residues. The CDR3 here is CASSQLTSGASYEQYF.

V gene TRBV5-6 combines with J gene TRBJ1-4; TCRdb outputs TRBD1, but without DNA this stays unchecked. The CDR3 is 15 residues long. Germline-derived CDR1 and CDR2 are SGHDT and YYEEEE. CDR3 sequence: CASSYADRAPEKLFF. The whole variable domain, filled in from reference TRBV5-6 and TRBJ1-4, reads DAGVTQSPTHLIKTRGQQVTLRCSPKSGHDTVSWYQQALGQGPQFIFQYYEEEERQRGNFPDRFSGHQFPNYSSELNVNALLLGDSALYLCASSYADRAPEKLFFGSGTQLSVL.

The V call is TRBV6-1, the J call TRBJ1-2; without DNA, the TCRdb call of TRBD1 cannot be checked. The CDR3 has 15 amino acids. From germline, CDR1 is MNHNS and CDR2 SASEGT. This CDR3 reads CASTRRLGGNYGYTF.

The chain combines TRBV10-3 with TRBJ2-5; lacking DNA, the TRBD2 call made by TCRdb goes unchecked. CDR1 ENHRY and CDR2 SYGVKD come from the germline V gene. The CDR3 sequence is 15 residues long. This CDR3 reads CAISEMASGEETQYF.

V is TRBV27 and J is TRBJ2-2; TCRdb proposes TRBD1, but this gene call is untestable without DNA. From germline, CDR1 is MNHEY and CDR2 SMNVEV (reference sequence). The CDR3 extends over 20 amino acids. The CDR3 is CASSLYRGQGASYSAGELFF.

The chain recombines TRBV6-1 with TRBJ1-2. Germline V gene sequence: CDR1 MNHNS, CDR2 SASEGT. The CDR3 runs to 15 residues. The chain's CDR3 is CASSQYRVLNYGYTF.

The chain's CDR3 is CASSQEGGDEQFF. This chain connects TRBV4-3 to TRBJ2-1; with no DNA, the TCRdb D assignment of TRBD1 cannot be verified. The CDR3 loop spans 13 amino acids. Germline CDR1 is LGHNA and CDR2 is YSLEER.

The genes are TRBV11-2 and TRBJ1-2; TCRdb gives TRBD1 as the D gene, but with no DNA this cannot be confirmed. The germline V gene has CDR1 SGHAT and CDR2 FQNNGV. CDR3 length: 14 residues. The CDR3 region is CASSSPQGVYGYTF. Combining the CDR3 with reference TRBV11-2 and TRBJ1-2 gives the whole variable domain EAGVAQSPRYKIIEKRQSVAFWCNPISGHATLYWYQQILGQGPKLLIQFQNNGVVDDSQLPKDRFSAERLKGVDSTLKIQPAKLEDSAVYLCASSSPQGVYGYTFGSGTRLTVV.

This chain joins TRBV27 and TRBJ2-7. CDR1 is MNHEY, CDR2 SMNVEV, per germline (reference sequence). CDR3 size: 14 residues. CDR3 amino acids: CASSQSGSLYEQYF.

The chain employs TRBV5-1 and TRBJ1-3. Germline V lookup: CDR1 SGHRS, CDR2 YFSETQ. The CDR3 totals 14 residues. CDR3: CASSRGLSGNTIYF.